Following are 10 T cell receptor beta chains from one sample sequenced in a study of T cell responses to AZD1222 COVID-19 vaccine. Assay used: immunoSEQ multiplex PCR; TCRdb lists only in-frame clones, some missing. The sample holds roughly 130,000 clones, roughly 87% seen once. The specimen comprised peripheral blood, sampled on day 0 of AZD1222 vaccination. The source of these receptors is an adult in good health.

This clone has only one observation. The chain carries TRBV24-1 and TRBJ2-3; TRBD2 agrees at 7 bases. Germline V gene sequence: CDR1 KGHDR, CDR2 SFDVKD. The ends lost 5 bases at V and 2 bases at J; junction bases unmatched: 9. The CDR3 sequence is 16 residues long. The CDR3 is CATSALSGAPTDTQYF. CDR3 sequence (DNA): TGTGCCACCAGTGCCCTGAGCGGGGCCCCCACAGATACGCAGTATTTT.

This clone was recorded once. The rearrangement uses TRBV19 and TRBJ2-6; 9 bases map to TRBD1. Germline lookup yields CDR1 LNHDA and CDR2 SQIVND (reference sequence). V shed 6 bases and J 4 bases; nucleotides not matched to a gene: 16. The CDR3 is made up of 19 amino acids. The CDR3 sequence is CASSPRSGQGPLGANVLTF. The CDR3 nucleotides are TGTGCCAGTAGCCCACGGTCGGGACAGGGTCCCTTGGGGGCCAACGTCCTGACTTTC.

This chain uses TRBV3-1 (or the pseudogene TRBV3-2) with TRBJ2-1; D is perhaps TRBD2 (5 bases). This CDR3 is built from 16 residues. Trimming pared 6 bases from V and 0 bases from J, leaving 15 bases between. CDR1 and CDR2 from the germline V gene are LGHDT and YNNKEL (reference sequence). In DNA, the CDR3 is TGTGCCAGCAGAGCGGACTCAACAATCTCCTACAATGAGCAGTTCTTC. This sequence encodes CASRADSTISYNEQFF.

The gene calls are TRBV4-1 and TRBJ1-2, with 8 bases identical to TRBD1. The CDR3 consists of 16 residues. Trimming at V came to 2 bases and at J to 4 bases, leaving 9 bases not matched to a gene. Looked up from germline, CDR1 is MGHRA and CDR2 is YSYEKL. CDR3 in amino acids: CASSQPRQGRPYGYTF. CDR3 DNA sequence: TGCGCCAGCAGCCAACCAAGACAGGGGAGGCCCTATGGCTACACCTTC.

The chain couples TRBV7-9 to TRBJ2-7; D ambiguous. The CDR3 extends over 12 amino acids. V shed 5 bases and J shed 1 base, with 6 bases lying between them. Germline V gene data show CDR1 as SEHNR and CDR2 as FQNEAQ (reference sequence). The chain's CDR3 is CASSLSSYEQYF. The CDR3 region has the DNA TGTGCCAGCAGCCTCTCGTCCTACGAGCAGTACTTC.

The sample holds one count of this clone. The rearrangement links TRBV6-1 to TRBJ2-1, with 13 bases fitting TRBD2. This CDR3 contains 17 residues. Germline CDR1 reads MNHNS; CDR2 reads SASEGT. The trim removed 4 bases at V and 2 bases at J, leaving 5 bases unmatched. CDR3 amino acids: CASSAAGLAGAYNEQFF. The CDR3 nucleotides are TGTGCCAGCAGTGCCGCCGGACTAGCGGGGGCCTACAATGAGCAGTTCTTC.

CDR3 DNA: TGCGCCAGCAGCCAAGGTATAGTCACGGGGTATAATTCACCCCTCCACTTT. Protein sequence: CASSQGIVTGYNSPLHF. This sequence joins TRBV4-1 and TRBJ1-6; D remains ambiguous. V was shortened by 1 base and J by 4 bases, with 14 bases between the two germline ends. This CDR3 has 17 residues. CDR1 is MGHRA, CDR2 YSYEKL, per germline.

The V gene is TRBV28, the J gene TRBJ2-7, with D uncertain. Germline CDR1 reads MDHEN; CDR2 reads SYDVKM. V was shortened by 5 bases and J by 5 bases, with 7 bases between the two germline ends. This CDR3 has 11 amino acids. The DNA of the CDR3 is TGTGCCAGCAGTCAAGGAAACGAGCAGTACTTC. It is translated as CASSQGNEQYF.

The chain recombines TRBV28 with TRBJ2-3; 11 nucleotides match TRBD1. Germline CDR1 is MDHEN and CDR2 is SYDVKM. Trimming took 7 bases from V and 0 from J; bases not matched to a gene: 6. The CDR3 sequence is 16 residues long. The DNA for the CDR3 is TGTGCCAGCACCGTCGGGGACAGGGGGAGCACAGATACGCAGTATTTT. Translating it yields CASTVGDRGSTDTQYF. The full variable domain, in which reference TRBV28 and TRBJ2-3 provide the parts outside the CDR3, is DVKVTQSSRYLVKRTGEKVFLECVQDMDHENMFWYRQDPGLGLRLIYFSYDVKMKEKGDIPEGYSVSREKKERFSLILESASTNQTSMYLCASTVGDRGSTDTQYFGPGTRLTVL.

The chain carries TRBV19 and TRBJ1-4; TRBD1 agrees at 9 bases. V was pared by 8 bases and J by 12 bases, with 10 bases of the junction left unmatched. The germline V gene encodes CDR1 LNHDA and CDR2 SQIVND (reference sequence). The CDR3 extends over 13 amino acids. The CDR3 here is CASAPGQGLELFF. CDR3 bases: TGTGCCAGTGCACCGGGACAGGGATTGGAACTGTTTTTT.